This note documents a single TCR beta chain sequence. Its antigen is not known. The CDR3 spans 14 residues. From germline, CDR1 is LGHDT and CDR2 YNNKEL (reference sequence). Trimming took off 3 bases at V and 0 bases at J, with 7 bases between the two ends. This record comes from a study of T cell responses to AZD1222 COVID-19 vaccine. General study findings and limits: Repertoires in all cases were sampled only once the peak T cell response had passed. Nearly half of spike-specific TCRs reportedly target unmutated variant regions. Vaccine-associated CD4 TCRs spanned spike, dominant at 160-218 and 743-854.

Using immunoSEQ multiplex PCR, the repertoire was profiled, and TCRdb retains in-frame clones only, with some absent. The table shows some 150,000 clones, with 75% to 95% occurring only once. The rearrangement uses TRBV3-1 (or the pseudogene TRBV3-2) and TRBJ2-3; D perhaps matches TRBD1 (5 bases). The sample in question was peripheral blood, obtained on day 0 of AZD1222 vaccination. This receptor was obtained from an adult in good health. CDR3 sequence reads: CASSQGRSTDTQYF. The DNA for the CDR3 is TGTGCCAGCAGCCAGGGGCGGAGCACAGATACGCAGTATTTT.